This entry features one T cell receptor (beta chain) sequence. Its antigen remains unknown. The data were obtained in a study of cytomegalovirus exposure and HLA in healthy donors. Study-level findings and limits: TRBV6-2, TRBV6-3 and some other V segments were excluded as indistinguishable.

V dropped 1 base and J dropped 8; count of bases not matched to a gene: 4. This CDR3 is 13 amino acids long. Germline-derived CDR1 and CDR2 are KGHSH and LQKENI. 13 Jbeta primers and 60 Vbeta primers were used for the PCR. Some clones are missing from TCRdb's copy, which holds only in-frame ones; the method was immunoSEQ multiplex PCR. The table includes under 200,000 clones, around 80% detected once. Sequencing used PBMCs. The gene calls are TRBV18 and TRBJ1-2, with 7 bases fitting TRBD1. The origin of this receptor is a man aged 35-49 years in good health and CMV-seronegative. CDR3: CASSPRTGEGYTF. DNA for the CDR3: TGTGCCAGCTCACCACGCACAGGGGAAGGCTACACCTTC.